This TCR beta chain was captured by sequencing in a study of T-cell reconstitution after alpha-beta-depleted transplantation in children. Study-wide findings and caveats: T-cell counts and diversity were attributed mostly to newly produced T cells one year after transplant. Several patients had high TCRbeta diversity at day 60; it came from surviving recipient T cells and thymic progenitors. About two months after transplant, alpha-beta T cells reportedly came from several hundred expanded graft clones.

To note about this clonotype: Its specificity is not known.

V lost 8 bases and J 2 bases, leaving 22 bases between the germline ends. The CDR3 length is 17 residues. The library targeted TCRbeta and was prepared with unique molecular identifiers. TCRdb independently ran MiXCR on the PCR reads; one entry per CDR3 protein. The table includes approximately 300,000 distinct CDR3 sequences, roughly 8.2% detected once. This specimen was peripheral blood, taken 360 days after TCRalphabeta/CD19-depleted stem cell transplant. The receptor's source is a female patient aged 2 to 10 who had a stem cell transplant for Fanconi anemia, so the T cells may come from the graft donor. The chain carries TRBV12-3 or TRBV12-4 and TRBJ2-1; D is possibly TRBD2 (6 bases). CDR3 loop: CASRKADGRGAYNEQFF. The CDR3 DNA reads TGTGCCAGCCGTAAAGCGGACGGGCGGGGAGCCTACAATGAGCAGTTCTTC.